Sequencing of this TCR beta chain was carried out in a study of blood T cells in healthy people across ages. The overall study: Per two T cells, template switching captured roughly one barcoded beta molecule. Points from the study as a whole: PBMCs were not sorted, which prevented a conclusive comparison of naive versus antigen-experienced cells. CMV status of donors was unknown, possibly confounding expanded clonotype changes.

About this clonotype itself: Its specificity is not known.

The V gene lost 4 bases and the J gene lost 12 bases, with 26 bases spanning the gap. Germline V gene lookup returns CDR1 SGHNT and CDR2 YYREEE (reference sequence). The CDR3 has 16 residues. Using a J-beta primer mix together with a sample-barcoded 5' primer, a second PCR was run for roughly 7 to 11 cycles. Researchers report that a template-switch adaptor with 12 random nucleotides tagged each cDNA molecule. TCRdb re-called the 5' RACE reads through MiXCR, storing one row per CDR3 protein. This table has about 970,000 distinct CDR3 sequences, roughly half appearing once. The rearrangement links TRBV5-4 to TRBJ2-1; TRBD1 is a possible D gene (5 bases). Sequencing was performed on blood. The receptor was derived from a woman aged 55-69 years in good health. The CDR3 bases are TGTGCCAGCAGCCTGGCCGCAGCAGGCGGTGGAAGGGGGCAGTTCTTC. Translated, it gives CASSLAAAGGGRGQFF.